This T cell receptor (beta chain) was captured by sequencing in a study of cytomegalovirus exposure and HLA in healthy donors. Study-level results: Sequencing artifact likely explains a cluster of highly shared sequence variants.

With 4 bases removed from V and 0 bases from J, the gap between germline ends came to 11 bases. Germline values: CDR1 SGHRS, CDR2 YFSETQ. This CDR3 is 15 amino acids long. Note on this clone: Its antigen is as yet unknown.

13 Jbeta primers and 60 Vbeta primers were used for the PCR. Sequencing used immunoSEQ multiplex PCR; TCRdb keeps in-frame clones, though not all of them. The sample gives more than 150,000 clones, approximately 81% of which show up once; more than 2% is in the top ten. Sequenced: PBMCs. The receptor comes from a woman younger than 30 in good health and CMV-seronegative. V and J are TRBV5-1 and TRBJ1-3; D gene ambiguous. In DNA form, the CDR3 reads TGCGCCAGCAGCGCCGACGGGGACTCTGGAAACACCATATATTTT. Translating gives CASSADGDSGNTIYF.